This T cell receptor beta chain was retrieved from a study of T cells in Graves' hyperthyroidism and ophthalmopathy. Study results and caveats: A model of 13 V-J features distinguished ophthalmopathy from stable hyperthyroidism. Blood held most thyroid clonotypes expanded above 0.001 frequency.

This clonotype came up a few times. What it binds is unknown. Thyroid ultrasound and orbital computed tomography, with clinical symptoms and serum thyroxine and TRAb, informed diagnoses. Amplified regions were TCR beta CDR3 sequences from RNA transcripts. Carried out on the TCR CDR3, a first-round RT-PCR used the HTBI primer set. TCRdb re-analysed the multiplex PCR reads in MiXCR, keeping a single row per CDR3 protein. Of 500,000 to 600,000 distinct CDR3 sequences in the sample, around 42% are singletons; the top ten hold around 7.7%. V was shortened by 3 bases and J by 5 bases, with 15 bases between the two germline ends. From germline, CDR1 is KGHDR and CDR2 SFDVKD. CDR3 length equals 15 residues.

This receptor was obtained from a young woman with Graves' hyperthyroidism. Sample: peripheral blood or thyroid tissue (not recorded which). V and J are TRBV24-1 and TRBJ2-5; D not certain. CDR3 nucleotide sequence: TGTGCCACCAGTGATCCCAAAGACGAGTGGGAGACCCAGTACTTC. This gives the protein CATSDPKDEWETQYF.